This T cell receptor (beta chain) originates from a study of immune characterization of retroperitoneal liposarcoma. At least ten counts were recorded for this clonotype. In TCRdb, the PCR reads were re-called with MiXCR into one record per CDR3 protein. The data show around 19,000 distinct CDR3 sequences, about 35% seen once. The sequencing sample was made of blood. The TCR was taken from a male donor with retroperitoneal liposarcoma.

CDR3 coding DNA: TGTGCCAGCTCAGGAGTTCAAGAGACCCAGTTCTTC. It is translated as CASSGVQETQFF. J is TRBJ2-1 and V is TRBV6-1; D uncertain. V was pared by 8 bases and J by 13 bases, with 18 bases between. There are 12 residues in the CDR3. Germline CDR1 MNHNS, CDR2 SASEGT.